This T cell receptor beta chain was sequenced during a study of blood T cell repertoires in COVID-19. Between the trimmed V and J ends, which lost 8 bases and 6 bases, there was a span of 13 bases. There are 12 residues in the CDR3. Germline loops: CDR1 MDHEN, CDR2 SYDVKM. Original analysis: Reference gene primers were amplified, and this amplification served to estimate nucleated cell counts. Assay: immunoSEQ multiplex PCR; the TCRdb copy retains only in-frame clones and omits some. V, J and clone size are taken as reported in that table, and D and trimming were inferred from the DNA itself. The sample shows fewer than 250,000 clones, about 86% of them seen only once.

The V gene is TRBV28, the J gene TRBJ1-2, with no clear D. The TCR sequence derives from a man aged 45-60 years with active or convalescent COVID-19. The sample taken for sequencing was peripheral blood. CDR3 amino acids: CASAPLGNGYTF. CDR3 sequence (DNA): TGTGCCAGCGCCCCTCTCGGGAATGGCTACACCTTC.